This passage covers 4 T cell receptor beta chains from one sample sequenced in a study of identifying expanded T cells in peripheral blood. Data came from immunoSEQ multiplex PCR; TCRdb stores just in-frame clones and leaves some out. The table records under 100,000 clones, around nine tenths of them present only once. Sequenced sample: blood. The receptors come from a person aged 18 to 75 in good health.

The chain couples TRBV4-2 to TRBJ2-2; TRBD2 agrees at 10 bases. V dropped 0 bases and J dropped 4; count of bases not matched to a gene: 8. CDR1 and CDR2 from the germline V gene are LGHNA and YNFKEQ. This CDR3 has 18 residues. CDR3 amino acids: CASSQDSVASGSTGELFF. CDR3 coding DNA: TGTGCCAGCAGCCAAGATTCGGTGGCTAGCGGGAGCACCGGGGAGCTGTTTTTT.

The V call is TRBV2, the J call TRBJ1-3; D unclear. In germline, CDR1 is SNHLY, CDR2 FYNNEI. Trimming removed 10 bases from V and 0 bases from J, with 16 bases in between. The CDR3 runs 15 residues. The CDR3 sequence is CATGNGPPSGNTIYF. Here the CDR3 DNA reads TGTGCCACCGGAAATGGACCTCCCTCTGGAAACACCATATATTTT.

The gene calls are TRBV6-5 and TRBJ2-3; 8 nucleotides align to TRBD1. The CDR3 runs 14 residues. CDR1 and CDR2 from the germline V gene are MNHEY and SVGAGI. The junction had 7 bases not matched to a gene; V was cut back by 6 bases and J by 5 bases. CDR3 protein: CASSRQGRGDTQYF. CDR3 nucleotides: TGTGCCAGCAGCCGACAGGGGAGAGGAGATACGCAGTATTTT.

The chain uses TRBV7-9 and TRBJ1-2; no definite D call. Trimming pared 1 base from V and 8 bases from J, leaving 8 bases between. CDR3 length: 12 residues. Germline V gives CDR1 SEHNR, CDR2 FQNEAQ (reference sequence). The CDR3 region has the DNA TGTGCCAGCAGCTTAGAGGCGGGCGGCTACACCTTC. This encodes CASSLEAGGYTF.